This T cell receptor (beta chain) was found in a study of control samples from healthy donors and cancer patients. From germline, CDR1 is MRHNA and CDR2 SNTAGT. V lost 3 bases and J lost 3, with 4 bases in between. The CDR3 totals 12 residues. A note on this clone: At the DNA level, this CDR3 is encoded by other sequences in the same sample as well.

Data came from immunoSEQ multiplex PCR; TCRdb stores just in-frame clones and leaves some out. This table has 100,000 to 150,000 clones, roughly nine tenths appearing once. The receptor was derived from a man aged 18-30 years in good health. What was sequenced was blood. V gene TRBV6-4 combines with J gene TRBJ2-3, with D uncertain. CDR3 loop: CASSEGTDTQYF. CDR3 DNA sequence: TGTGCCAGCAGTGAGGGGACAGATACGCAGTATTTT.